The rows below give T cell receptor beta chains drawn from one sample of a study of T cell clonotyping in hematopoietic cell transplantation. The data were produced by immunoSEQ multiplex PCR, yet TCRdb's version contains in-frame clones alone and is incomplete. The sample gives about 43,000 clones, 75% to 90% of which show up once; about 2.8% is in the top ten. Sequenced here: peripheral blood mononuclear cells, sampled before stem cell transplant. Receptors originate from a man between 60 and 75 years old with acute myeloid leukemia. Some clones in this sample may be carry-over from other donors' samples. The CDR3 runs from the conserved cysteine through the conserved F or W. The D gene is left open where the match is weak. Size values are once, few and many counts, or a class for expanded clones, and some rows have none.

j_call v_call clone_size d_call cdr3_nt cdr3_aa
TRBJ2-7 TRBV6-6 - TRBD2 TGTGCCACCCGGGACTACTCCTACGAGCAGTACTTC CATRDYSYEQYF
TRBJ1-2 TRBV11-3 - - TGTGCCAGCAGCCCCCGCCTGGGGGGGGAATCGAACTATGGCTACACCTTC CASSPRLGGESNYGYTF
TRBJ2-7 TRBV14 few - TGTGCCAGCAGCCAATGGGACAACTCCTACGAGCAGTACTTC CASSQWDNSYEQYF
TRBJ2-4 TRBV19 - - TGTGCCAGTAGTATAGGTCGAAAGAACATTCAGTACTTC CASSIGRKNIQYF
TRBJ2-6 TRBV28 - - TGTGCCAGCAGTTTCTTCCTGGGGGTTCCTGGGGCCAACGTCCTGACTTTC CASSFFLGVPGANVLTF
TRBJ2-7 TRBV4-2 - - TGTGCCAGCAGCCAAGATTTGGGGGGCCCGGGGCAGTACTTC CASSQDLGGPGQYF
TRBJ2-3 TRBV13 - - TGTGCCAGCAGCTTAGGAGGGCAGGTTGGCACAGATACGCAGTATTTT CASSLGGQVGTDTQYF
TRBJ2-3 TRBV5-6 - - TGTGCCAGCAGCCTCGTAGGTTTTGACGGCCTCACAGATACGCAGTATTTT CASSLVGFDGLTDTQYF
TRBJ2-3 TRBV19 - - TGTGCCAGTACCTGGCGTGGCGCAGACGATACGCAGTATTTT CASTWRGADDTQYF
TRBJ1-3 TRBV19 - - TGTGCCAGTAGTCTTCTTTTACAAGATAACTCTGGAAACACCATATATTTT CASSLLLQDNSGNTIYF
TRBJ2-6 TRBV4-3 - - TGCGCCAGCAGCCAAGACCCGGGGAGCTCTGGGGCCAACGTCCTGACTTTC CASSQDPGSSGANVLTF
TRBJ1-4 TRBV27 - TRBD1 TGTGCCAGCAGTCCGTCACGACAGGGGGCTCGTGGAAAACTGTTTTTT CASSPSRQGARGKLFF
TRBJ2-7 TRBV6-5 once - TGTGCCAGCAGAGCCAGGGGCTCCGAGCAGTACTTC CASRARGSEQYF
TRBJ2-6 TRBV7-6 - TRBD2 TGTGCCAGCAGCCCCCAGAGCGGGGGGCATGGGGCCAACGTCCTGACTTTC CASSPQSGGHGANVLTF
TRBJ1-4 TRBV6-1 - TRBD1 TGTGCCAGCACCCGGGACAGAGATGAAAAACTGTTTTTT CASTRDRDEKLFF
TRBJ2-2 TRBV7-3 once TRBD2 TGTGCCAGCAGCTACCGGGGGGGGAACACCGGGGAGCTGTTTTTT CASSYRGGNTGELFF
TRBJ2-7 TRBV6-5 - - TGTGCCAGCAGTTTAGCGTTCTCCTACGAGCAGTACTTC CASSLAFSYEQYF
TRBJ1-6 TRBV5-4 - TRBD1 TGTGCCAGCAGCTGGGGGACAGGCCTTAATTCACCCCTCCACTTT CASSWGTGLNSPLHF
TRBJ1-5 TRBV6-5 - TRBD1 TGTGCCAGCAGTTACTCAGGGACAGTGTATCAGCCCCAGCATTTT CASSYSGTVYQPQHF
TRBJ1-3 TRBV28 few - TGTGCCAGCAGCCGTACAGGGTACCGAGGAAACACCATATATTTT CASSRTGYRGNTIYF
TRBJ1-2 TRBV28 - - TGTGCCAGCAGTTTGGCAGGGCTCGGCTACACCTTC CASSLAGLGYTF
TRBJ2-2 TRBV7-2 - - TGTGCCAGCCCCCCTGGGGACTTGACCGGGGAGCTGTTTTTT CASPPGDLTGELFF
TRBJ1-6 TRBV7-9 - - TGTGCCAGCAGCTTATCCTCCTATAATTCACCCCTCCACTTT CASSLSSYNSPLHF
TRBJ1-1 TRBV9 - - TGTGCCAGCAGCGTAGCCCCGGAGATCAACACTGAAGCTTTCTTT CASSVAPEINTEAFF
TRBJ2-1 TRBV2 few - TGTGCCAGCATCCCAGGACAGCCTAACAATGAGCAGTTCTTC CASIPGQPNNEQFF
TRBJ2-7 TRBV5-4 - TRBD2 TGTGCCAGCAGCTTGGTAGGACTAGCGGGGGGGGAGTACTTC CASSLVGLAGGEYF
TRBJ2-2 TRBV7-2 - - TGTGCCAGCAGCCCCGGGACTCAGAACACCGGGGAGCTGTTTTTT CASSPGTQNTGELFF
TRBJ1-4 TRBV5-1 - - TGCGCCAGCAGCTTGGAAGGCGCTGGGGCTAATGAAAAACTGTTTTTT CASSLEGAGANEKLFF
TRBJ2-5 TRBV6-5 - - TGTGCCAGCATACCGCCAGGGGGGCACCAAGAGACCCAGTACTTC CASIPPGGHQETQYF
TRBJ1-5 TRBV6-5 - - TGTGCCAGCGGTAGCAATCAGCCCCAGCATTTT CASGSNQPQHF
TRBJ2-5 TRBV7-3 once - TGTGCCAGCAGCCCAACCGCCGTCACTTGGGGGGGCGGAGAGACCCAGTACTTC CASSPTAVTWGGGETQYF
TRBJ1-6 TRBV19 - - TGTGCCAGTAGTATCACAGGGAACGTCTATAATTCACCCCTCCACTTT CASSITGNVYNSPLHF
TRBJ1-1 TRBV28 - - TGTGCCAGCAGCCCCGCCCGGCGCACTGAAGCTTTCTTT CASSPARRTEAFF
TRBJ2-5 TRBV19 - TRBD1 TGTGCCAGTAGGAACCAGGGGGTCGAGACCCAGTACTTC CASRNQGVETQYF
TRBJ1-1 TRBV4-1 - - TGCGCCAGCAGCCAAGAGGCCGACTCCCGAGGAGACACTGAAGCTTTCTTT CASSQEADSRGDTEAFF
TRBJ1-2 TRBV7-3 - - TGTGCCAGCAGCTTAACTGCGGGAAGAGGGACGGACTACACCTTC CASSLTAGRGTDYTF
TRBJ1-2 TRBV4-2 - - TGTGCCAGCAGCCAAGACCCTCTGAACTATGGCTACACCTTC CASSQDPLNYGYTF
TRBJ1-5 TRBV5-1 - - TGCGCCAGCAGCGTCGACGGGAATCAGCCCCAGCATTTT CASSVDGNQPQHF
TRBJ2-7 TRBV6-5 - - TGTGCCAGCAGATACCGGGACTCCAGCTCCTACGAGCAGTACTTC CASRYRDSSSYEQYF
TRBJ1-5 TRBV5-5 - TRBD1 TGTGCCAGCAGCGGGGACAGCCTCAGCAATCAGCCCCAGCATTTT CASSGDSLSNQPQHF
TRBJ2-5 TRBV19 - - TGTGCCAGCAGGATGCAAGAGACCCAGTACTTC CASRMQETQYF
TRBJ2-1 TRBV5-1 - - TGCGCCAGCAGGTCTGGGGATGAGCAGTTCTTC CASRSGDEQFF
TRBJ2-5 TRBV19 - - TGTGCCAGTAGTAGGAACCCAGGGGCCCAAGAGACCCAGTACTTC CASSRNPGAQETQYF
TRBJ1-1 TRBV14 few - TGTGCCAGCAGCCAAGACAGGGTTTCATCCGCTGAAGCTTTCTTT CASSQDRVSSAEAFF
TRBJ1-5 TRBV5-4 - - TGTGCCAGCAGCCGTGATAGCAATCAGCCCCAGCATTTT CASSRDSNQPQHF
TRBJ2-7 TRBV5-1 - - TGCGCCAGCAGCAATACGGGCGGGCCCTACGAGCAGTACTTC CASSNTGGPYEQYF
TRBJ2-7 TRBV7-6 - TRBD1 TGTGCCAGCAGCTTAGCGGGGGACAGCTACGAGCAGTACTTC CASSLAGDSYEQYF
TRBJ1-2 TRBV28 few TRBD1 TGTGCCATCGCCTACTCCGGGACAGGAGTGGGCTACACCTTC CAIAYSGTGVGYTF
TRBJ1-2 TRBV7-9 once TRBD1 TGTGCCAGCAGTTCTACAGGGGTGAATGGCTACACCTTC CASSSTGVNGYTF
TRBJ1-1 TRBV27 - TRBD1 TGTGCCAGCAGTTTGGACAGGGGGGACACTGAAGCTTTCTTT CASSLDRGDTEAFF
TRBJ1-1 TRBV7-9 - - TGTGCCAGCAGCCGGGGGGGAAACACTGAAGCTTTCTTT CASSRGGNTEAFF
TRBJ1-1 TRBV7-2 - - TGTGCCAGCAGCTTTATTAACGCCGGGGGCGATAAGACTGAAGCTTTCTTT CASSFINAGGDKTEAFF
TRBJ1-6 TRBV7-2 - TRBD1 TGTGCCAGCAGCTGGATACAGGGGGCCGATTCACCCCTCCACTTT CASSWIQGADSPLHF
TRBJ2-5 TRBV2 - - TGTGCCAGCAGTGTTGGGGGGGGCACGGAGACCCAGTACTTC CASSVGGGTETQYF
TRBJ1-2 TRBV4-1 - - TGCGCCAGCAGCCAAAAGGGCCCCCTCGAGAGTGGCTACACCTTC CASSQKGPLESGYTF